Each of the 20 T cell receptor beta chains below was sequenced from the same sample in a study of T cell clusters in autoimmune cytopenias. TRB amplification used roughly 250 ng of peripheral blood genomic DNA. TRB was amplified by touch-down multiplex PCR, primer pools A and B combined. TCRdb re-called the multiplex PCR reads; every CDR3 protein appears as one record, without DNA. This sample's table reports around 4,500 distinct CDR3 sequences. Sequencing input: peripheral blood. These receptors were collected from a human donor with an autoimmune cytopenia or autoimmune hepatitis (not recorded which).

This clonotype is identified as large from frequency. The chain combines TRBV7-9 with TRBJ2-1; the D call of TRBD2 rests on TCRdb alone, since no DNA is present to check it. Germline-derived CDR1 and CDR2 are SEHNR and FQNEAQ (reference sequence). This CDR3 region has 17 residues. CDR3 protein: CASSLAGRGDAYNEQFF.

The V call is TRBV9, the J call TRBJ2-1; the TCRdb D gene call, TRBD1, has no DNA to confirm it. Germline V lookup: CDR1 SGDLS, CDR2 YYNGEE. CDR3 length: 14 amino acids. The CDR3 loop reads CASSPGQMLDEQFF.

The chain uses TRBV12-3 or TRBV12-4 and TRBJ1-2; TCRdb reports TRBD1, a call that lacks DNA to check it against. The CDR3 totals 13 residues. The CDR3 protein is CASSLKQGPRYTF.

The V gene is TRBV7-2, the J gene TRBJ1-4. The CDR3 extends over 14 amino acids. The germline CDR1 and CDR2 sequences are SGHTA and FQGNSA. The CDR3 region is CASSRTGFNEKLFF.

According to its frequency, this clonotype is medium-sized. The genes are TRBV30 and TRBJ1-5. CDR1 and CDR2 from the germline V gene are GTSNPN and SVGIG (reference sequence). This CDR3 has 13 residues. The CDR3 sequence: CAWSVRGEQPQHF.

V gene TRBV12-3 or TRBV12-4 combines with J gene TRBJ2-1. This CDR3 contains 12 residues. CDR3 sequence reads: CASSLSIYEQFF.

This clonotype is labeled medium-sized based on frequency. The CDR3 loop reads CASSPFGGEQFF. The genes are TRBV6-5 and TRBJ2-1; TCRdb reports TRBD1, a call that lacks DNA to check it against. Per germline, CDR1 MNHEY and CDR2 SVGAGI. This CDR3 is built from 12 residues.

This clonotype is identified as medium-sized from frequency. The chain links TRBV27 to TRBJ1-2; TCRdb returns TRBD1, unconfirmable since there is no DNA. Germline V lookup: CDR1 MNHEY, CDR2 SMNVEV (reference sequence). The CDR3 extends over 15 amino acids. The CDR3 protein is CASSLSGTGSWGYTF.

CDR3: CSASGLVGDNEQFF. This chain links TRBV20-1 with TRBJ2-1; without DNA, the TCRdb call of TRBD2 cannot be checked. The CDR3 loop spans 14 amino acids. The germline V gene has CDR1 DFQATT and CDR2 SNEGSKA (reference sequence).

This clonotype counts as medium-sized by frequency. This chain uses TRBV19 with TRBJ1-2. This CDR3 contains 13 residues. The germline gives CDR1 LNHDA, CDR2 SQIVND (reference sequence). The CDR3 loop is CASSRWDSYGYTF. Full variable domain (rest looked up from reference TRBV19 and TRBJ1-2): DGGITQSPKYLFRKEGQNVTLSCEQNLNHDAMYWYRQDPGQGLRLIYYSQIVNDFQKGDIAEGYSVSREKKESFPLTVTSAQKNPTAFYLCASSRWDSYGYTFGSGTRLTVV.

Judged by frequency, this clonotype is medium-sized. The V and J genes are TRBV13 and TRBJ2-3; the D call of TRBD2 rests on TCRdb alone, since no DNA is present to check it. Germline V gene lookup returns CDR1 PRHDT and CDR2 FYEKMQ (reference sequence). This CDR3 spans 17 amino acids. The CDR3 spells CASSPGASGGGRDTQYF.

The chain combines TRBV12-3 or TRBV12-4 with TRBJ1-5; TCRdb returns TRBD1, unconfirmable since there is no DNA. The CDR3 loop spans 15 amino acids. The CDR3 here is CASSADPQGVQPQHF.

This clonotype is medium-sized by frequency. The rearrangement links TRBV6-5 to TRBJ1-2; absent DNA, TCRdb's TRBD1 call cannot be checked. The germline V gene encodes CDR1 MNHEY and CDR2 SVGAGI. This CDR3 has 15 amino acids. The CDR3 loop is CASSYHLGGVYGYTF.

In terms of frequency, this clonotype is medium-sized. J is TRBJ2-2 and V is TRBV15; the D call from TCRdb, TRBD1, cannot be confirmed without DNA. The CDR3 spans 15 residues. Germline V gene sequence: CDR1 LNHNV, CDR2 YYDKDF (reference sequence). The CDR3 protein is CATSRGGDLTGELFF.

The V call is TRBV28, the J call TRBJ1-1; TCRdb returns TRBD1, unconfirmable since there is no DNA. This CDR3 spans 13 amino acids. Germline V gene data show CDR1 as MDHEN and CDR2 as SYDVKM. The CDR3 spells CASSHRGHTEAFF.

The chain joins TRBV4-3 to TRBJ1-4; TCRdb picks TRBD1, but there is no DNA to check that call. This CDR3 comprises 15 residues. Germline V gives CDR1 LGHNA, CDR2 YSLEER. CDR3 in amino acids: CASSHTQGVGEKLFF.

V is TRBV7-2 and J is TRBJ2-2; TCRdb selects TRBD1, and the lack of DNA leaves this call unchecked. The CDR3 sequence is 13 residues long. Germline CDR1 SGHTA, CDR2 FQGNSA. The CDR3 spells CASSQNRAGELFF.

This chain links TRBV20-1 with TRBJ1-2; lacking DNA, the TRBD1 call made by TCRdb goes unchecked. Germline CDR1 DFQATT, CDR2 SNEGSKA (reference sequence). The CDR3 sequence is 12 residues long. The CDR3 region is CSARQGASGYTF.

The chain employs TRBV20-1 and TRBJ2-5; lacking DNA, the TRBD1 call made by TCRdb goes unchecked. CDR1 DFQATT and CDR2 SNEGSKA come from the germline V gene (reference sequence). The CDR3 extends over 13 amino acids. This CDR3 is CSACPQGGETQYF.

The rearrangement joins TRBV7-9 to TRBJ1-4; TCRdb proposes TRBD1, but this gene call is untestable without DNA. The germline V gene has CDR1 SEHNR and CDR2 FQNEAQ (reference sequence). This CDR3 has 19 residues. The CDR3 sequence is CASSRRQGAQRVGVEKLFF.